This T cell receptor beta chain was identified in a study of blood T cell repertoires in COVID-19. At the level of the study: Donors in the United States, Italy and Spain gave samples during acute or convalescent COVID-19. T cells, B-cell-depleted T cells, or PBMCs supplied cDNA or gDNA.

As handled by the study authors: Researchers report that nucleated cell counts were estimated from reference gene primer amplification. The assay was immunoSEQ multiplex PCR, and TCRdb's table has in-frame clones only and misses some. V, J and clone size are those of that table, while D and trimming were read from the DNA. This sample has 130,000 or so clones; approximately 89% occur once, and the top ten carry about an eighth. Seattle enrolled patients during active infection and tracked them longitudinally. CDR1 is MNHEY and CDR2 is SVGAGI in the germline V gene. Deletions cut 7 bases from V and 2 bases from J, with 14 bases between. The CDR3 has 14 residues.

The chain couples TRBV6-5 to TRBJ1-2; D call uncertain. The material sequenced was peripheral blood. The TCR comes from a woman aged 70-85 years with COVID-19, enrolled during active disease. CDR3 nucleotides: TGTGCCAGCACCGCCGCCGGCGGAAACTATGGCTACACCTTC. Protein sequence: CASTAAGGNYGYTF.